The 21 T cell receptor beta chains below come from one sample, sequenced in a study of CD8+ T cells in alopecia areata. Extraction and reverse transcription of RNA yielded cDNA as the sequencing template. Assay: immunoSEQ multiplex PCR; the TCRdb copy retains only in-frame clones and omits some. The sample has some 240,000 clones; 50% to 60% are singletons. The treatment here: oral pan-JAK inhibitor, 5-10 mg twice daily. The specimen was CD4+ T cells sorted from blood, collected at week 4, from a patient treated with tofacitinib. These receptors originate from a human donor with alopecia areata.

This chain joins TRBV7-2 and TRBJ1-6; D ambiguous. Germline lookup yields CDR1 SGHTA and CDR2 FQGNSA. This CDR3 contains 14 residues. Trimming cost V 5 bases and J 10 bases, with 15 bases left between them. The CDR3 DNA reads as TGTGCCAGCAGCCCGCTGACACCTAGCTCACCCCTCCACTTT. It encodes CASSPLTPSSPLHF.

The rearrangement links TRBV7-2 to TRBJ2-4; either TRBD1 or TRBD2 may fit D (5 bases each). V lost 1 base to trimming and J lost 0 bases, with 13 bases between them. This CDR3 is built from 17 residues. Germline V lookup: CDR1 SGHTA, CDR2 FQGNSA. CDR3 in DNA: TGTGCCAGCAGCTTAGGGGGCCTAGCCTTAGCCAAAAACATTCAGTACTTC. This translates into CASSLGGLALAKNIQYF.

The chain recombines TRBV30 with TRBJ1-1; a possible D gene is TRBD1 (5 bases). The CDR3 is 15 amino acids. Germline lookup yields CDR1 GTSNPN and CDR2 SVGIG (reference sequence). V shed 3 bases and J shed 0 bases, with 14 bases lying between them. In DNA form, the CDR3 reads TGTGCCTGGAGGGGGGTTAGACCGATGAACACTGAAGCTTTCTTT. Translated: CAWRGVRPMNTEAFF.

The rearrangement uses TRBV30 and TRBJ1-1; a weak D match, TRBD1 (5 bases). This CDR3 contains 13 residues. The germline gives CDR1 GTSNPN, CDR2 SVGIG (reference sequence). With 3 bases removed from V and 6 bases from J, the gap between germline ends came to 14 bases. The CDR3 sequence: CAWSRRGGSEAFF. The DNA for the CDR3 is TGTGCCTGGAGCCGAAGGGGTGGCTCTGAAGCTTTCTTT.

The chain employs TRBV5-1 and TRBJ2-3; D uncertain. CDR3 length equals 15 residues. V lost 2 bases and J lost 1, with 11 bases in between. CDR1 and CDR2 from the germline V gene are SGHRS and YFSETQ. The CDR3 sequence is CASSLWDSGTDTQYF. The CDR3 DNA sequence: TGCGCCAGCAGCTTATGGGATTCTGGCACAGATACGCAGTATTTT.

V usage is TRBV5-1 and J usage is TRBJ1-2; D remains ambiguous. The V end was cut by 2 bases, the J end by 9 bases, with 11 bases between. The CDR3 extends over 12 amino acids. The germline CDR1 and CDR2 sequences are SGHRS and YFSETQ. The CDR3 DNA follows: TGCGCCAGCAGCTTTGACCGGGATAGCTACACCTTC. It translates to CASSFDRDSYTF.

The chain is built from TRBV7-2 and TRBJ1-5; perhaps TRBD1 as D (6 bases). V was shortened by 1 base and J by 4 bases, with 14 bases between the two germline ends. This CDR3 comprises 16 residues. The V gene's germline CDR1 is SGHTA and CDR2 FQGNSA. As DNA, the CDR3 is TGTGCCAGCAGCTTAGTGGGGGGCGCCGGAAATCAGCCCCAGCATTTT. This encodes CASSLVGGAGNQPQHF.

Here the CDR3 DNA reads TGCGCCAGCAGCTTGGGGGGGACCCTCGACAATGAGCAGTTCTTC. The encoded protein is CASSLGGTLDNEQFF. This chain links TRBV5-1 with TRBJ2-1; possibly TRBD1 or TRBD2 for D (5 bases each). Germline CDR1 reads SGHRS; CDR2 reads YFSETQ. This CDR3 is built from 15 residues. Trimming left V 0 bases short and J 5 bases short, with 12 bases between.

The V and J genes are TRBV4-3 and TRBJ1-5; 7 nucleotides agree with TRBD1. The CDR3 contains 17 residues. The germline gives CDR1 LGHNA, CDR2 YSLEER. Losses at the gene ends were 0 bases for V and 3 bases for J; bases not matched to a gene: 8. The DNA of the CDR3 is TGCGCCAGCAGCCAAGATCCCCCCCAGGGGGTCAATCAGCCCCAGCATTTT. Translation: CASSQDPPQGVNQPQHF.

In DNA, the CDR3 is TGCAGCGTTGAGTCTAGCGGGGGGTCATACAATGAGCAGTTCTTC. Translated: CSVESSGGSYNEQFF. The chain carries TRBV29-1 and TRBJ2-1; 11 bases match TRBD2. There are 15 residues in the CDR3. Germline CDR1 reads SQVTM; CDR2 reads ANQGSEA. The V and J ends lost 3 bases and 4 bases, in that order; junction bases with no gene match: 5.

The chain uses TRBV11-1 and TRBJ2-5; D is unresolved. The CDR3 extends over 13 amino acids. Trimming left V 1 base short and J 7 bases short, with 10 bases between. Per germline, CDR1 SGHAT and CDR2 FQDESV (reference sequence). This chain's CDR3 is CASSLDLRGTQYF. CDR3 coding DNA: TGTGCCAGCAGCTTAGATCTTCGAGGGACCCAGTACTTC.

The genes are TRBV29-1 and TRBJ1-1; D gene unclear. With 1 base removed from V and 0 bases from J, the gap between germline ends came to 9 bases. Germline-derived CDR1 and CDR2 are SQVTM and ANQGSEA. CDR3 size: 14 residues. This chain's CDR3 is CSVEARRMNTEAFF. Here the CDR3 DNA reads TGCAGCGTTGAAGCCCGCCGGATGAACACTGAAGCTTTCTTT. Together with reference TRBV29-1 and TRBJ1-1, the CDR3 gives the full variable domain: SAVISQKPSRDICQRGTSLTIQCQVDSQVTMMFWYRQQPGQSLTLIATANQGSEATYESGFVIDKFPISRPNLTFSTLTVSNMSPEDSSIYLCSVEARRMNTEAFFGQGTRLTVV.

This clone was observed a few times. J is TRBJ2-6 and V is TRBV30; tentatively, D is TRBD2 (6 bases). This CDR3 spans 14 amino acids. V was trimmed by 4 bases and J by 2 bases, leaving 9 bases between them. Germline CDR1 and CDR2: GTSNPN and SVGIG (reference sequence). CDR3 loop: CAWIREAGANVLTF. CDR3 DNA sequence: TGTGCCTGGATTAGGGAGGCTGGGGCCAACGTCCTGACTTTC.

The chain combines TRBV2 with TRBJ1-6; unclear D gene. CDR3 length equals 12 residues. The germline CDR1 and CDR2 sequences are SNHLY and FYNNEI. The V end lost 1 base, the J end lost 7 bases, and 2 bases lay between the germline ends. CDR3 sequence (DNA): TGTGCCAGCAGTGAAGGGAATTCACCCCTCCACTTT. It translates to CASSEGNSPLHF.

This rearrangement joins TRBV29-1 to TRBJ2-7, with D uncertain. This CDR3 is 12 amino acids long. Germline V gene data show CDR1 as SQVTM and CDR2 as ANQGSEA. V was shortened by 4 bases and J by 2 bases, with 9 bases between the two germline ends. CDR3 in DNA: TGCAGCGTTGTTTCAGATACCTACGAGCAGTACTTC. Translated, it gives CSVVSDTYEQYF.

Within the sample, this clone is medium-sized. The chain carries TRBV5-1 and TRBJ1-2; D unresolved. The CDR3 runs to 15 residues. V was clipped by 4 bases and J by 0 bases, with 13 bases between them. Germline V gene data show CDR1 as SGHRS and CDR2 as YFSETQ. The CDR3 coding sequence is TGCGCCAGCAGCCCCACAGCAGACACTAACTATGGCTACACCTTC. Protein: CASSPTADTNYGYTF. The full variable domain, its missing parts supplied by reference TRBV5-1 and TRBJ1-2, is KAGVTQTPRYLIKTRGQQVTLSCSPISGHRSVSWYQQTPGQGLQFLFEYFSETQRNKGNFPGRFSGRQFSNSRSEMNVSTLELGDSALYLCASSPTADTNYGYTFGSGTRLTVV.

This chain connects TRBV5-1 to TRBJ2-7, with D unresolved. Germline V gene data show CDR1 as SGHRS and CDR2 as YFSETQ. V gave up 5 bases and J gave up 3 bases, with 12 bases separating them. The CDR3 consists of 13 residues. Here the CDR3 DNA reads TGCGCCAGCAGTTCTGACAACGGCTACGAGCAGTACTTC. This gives the protein CASSSDNGYEQYF.

This chain joins TRBV10-3 and TRBJ1-1; D is unclear. This CDR3 is 11 amino acids long. Trimming pared 10 bases from V and 4 bases from J, leaving 10 bases between. Germline assignment: CDR1 ENHRY and CDR2 SYGVKD. In DNA, the CDR3 is TGTGCCACCTCGGTGGGCACTGAAGCTTTCTTT. Translating gives CATSVGTEAFF.

This chain connects TRBV30 to TRBJ1-2, with D uncertain. The germline V gene has CDR1 GTSNPN and CDR2 SVGIG (reference sequence). The CDR3 runs 13 residues. With 3 bases removed from V and 6 bases from J, the gap between germline ends came to 14 bases. The CDR3 nucleotides read TGTGCCTGGAGGCGAGAGAGGTGGAATGGCTACACCTTC. It encodes CAWRRERWNGYTF.

The genes are TRBV29-1 and TRBJ1-1, with TRBD1 as a possible D gene (6 bases). The CDR3 contains 13 residues. V gave up 3 bases and J gave up 0 bases, with 8 bases separating them. Germline V CDR1 and CDR2: SQVTM, ANQGSEA. The CDR3 DNA is TGCAGCGTTGATGGGGGCCTGAACACTGAAGCTTTCTTT. Translating it yields CSVDGGLNTEAFF.

This clone has more than one count but fewer than ten. J is TRBJ2-5 and V is TRBV10-3; 9 bases fit TRBD2. The trim removed 2 bases at V and 8 bases at J, leaving 15 bases unmatched. Germline V lookup: CDR1 ENHRY, CDR2 SYGVKD. This CDR3 has 17 amino acids. The CDR3 spells CAISELSPSGGLSTQYF. The CDR3 DNA reads as TGTGCCATCAGTGAGCTTTCTCCCAGCGGGGGGCTCTCAACCCAGTACTTC.